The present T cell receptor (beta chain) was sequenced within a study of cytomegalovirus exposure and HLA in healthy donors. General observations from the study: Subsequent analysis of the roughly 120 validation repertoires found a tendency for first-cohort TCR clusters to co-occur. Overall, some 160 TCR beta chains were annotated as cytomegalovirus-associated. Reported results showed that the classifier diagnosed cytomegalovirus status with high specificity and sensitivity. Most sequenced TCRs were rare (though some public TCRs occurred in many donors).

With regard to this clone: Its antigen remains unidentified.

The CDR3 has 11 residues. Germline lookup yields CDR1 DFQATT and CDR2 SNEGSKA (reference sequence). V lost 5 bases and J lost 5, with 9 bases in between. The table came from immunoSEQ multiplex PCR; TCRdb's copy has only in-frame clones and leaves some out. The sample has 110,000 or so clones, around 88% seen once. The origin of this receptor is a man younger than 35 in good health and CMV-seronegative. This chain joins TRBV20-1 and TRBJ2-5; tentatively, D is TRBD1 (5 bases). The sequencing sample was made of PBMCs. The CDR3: CSAPAGETQYF. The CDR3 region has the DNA TGCAGTGCTCCCGCAGGGGAGACCCAGTACTTC.